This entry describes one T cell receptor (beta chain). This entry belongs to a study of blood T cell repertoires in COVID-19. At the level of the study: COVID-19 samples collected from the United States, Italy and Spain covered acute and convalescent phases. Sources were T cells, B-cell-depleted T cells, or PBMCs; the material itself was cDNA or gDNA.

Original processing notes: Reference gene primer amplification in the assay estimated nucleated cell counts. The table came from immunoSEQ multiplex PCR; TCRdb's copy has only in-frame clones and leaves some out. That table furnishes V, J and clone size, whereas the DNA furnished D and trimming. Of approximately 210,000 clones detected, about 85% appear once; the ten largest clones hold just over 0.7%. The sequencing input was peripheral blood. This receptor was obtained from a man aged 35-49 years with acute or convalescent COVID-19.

Here the CDR3 DNA reads TGCGCCAGCAGCCGGGGACTAGGGGGCGGCTACGAGCAGTACTTC. Protein: CASSRGLGGGYEQYF. The V gene is TRBV4-1, the J gene TRBJ2-7, with D maybe TRBD2 (8 bases). Trimming shortened V by 4 bases and J by 3 bases, and 16 bases separated the two germline ends. Germline loops: CDR1 MGHRA, CDR2 YSYEKL. CDR3 length: 15 amino acids.